Presented here are 15 T cell receptor beta chains from one specimen sequenced in a study of identical twins. Each CDR3 protein is one row after TCRdb ran MiXCR on the 5' RACE reads. Of a few hundred thousand distinct CDR3 sequences listed, more than 9.5% are singletons. The same sample was also studied in work on yellow fever vaccine responses in identical twins.

Sequences were obtained from memory (CD45RO+) T cells sorted from blood. These receptors came from a woman under 30 in good health.

This chain connects TRBV5-1 to TRBJ2-2; D ambiguous. CDR1 is SGHRS, CDR2 YFSETQ, per germline. This CDR3 is built from 14 residues. Trimming stripped 4 bases from V and 1 base from J, with 8 bases between. CDR3 region: CASSATWNTGELFF. In nucleotides, the CDR3 is TGCGCCAGCAGCGCCACATGGAACACCGGGGAGCTGTTTTTT.

This chain joins TRBV3-1 and TRBJ2-3; perhaps TRBD2 as D (5 bases). Germline V CDR1 and CDR2: LGHDT, YNNKEL (reference sequence). The germline V and J ends were trimmed by 4 bases and 0 bases, with 17 bases remaining between them. The CDR3 sequence is 17 residues long. The CDR3 region is CASSPETTGDSTDTQYF. Here the CDR3 DNA reads TGTGCCAGCAGCCCAGAGACTACGGGTGACAGCACAGATACGCAGTATTTT.

The chain uses TRBV28 and TRBJ2-2, with 8 bases that match TRBD1. Losses at the gene ends were 4 bases for V and 4 bases for J; bases not matched to a gene: 5. The CDR3 extends over 15 amino acids. Germline V gene sequence: CDR1 MDHEN, CDR2 SYDVKM. CDR3 sequence: CASSSQGAITGELFF. The CDR3, as DNA: TGTGCCAGCAGTTCTCAGGGGGCAATCACCGGGGAGCTGTTTTTT.

This sequence joins TRBV4-2 and TRBJ2-3; possible D gene TRBD2, 5 bases. The germline V and J ends were trimmed by 1 base and 6 bases, with 17 bases remaining between them. CDR3 size: 16 residues. Germline loops: CDR1 LGHNA, CDR2 YNFKEQ. CDR3 protein: CASSQGSLGDTDTQYF. The CDR3 DNA is TGTGCCAGCAGCCAAGGGTCCCTCGGGGATACGGATACGCAGTATTTT.

This clonotype was detected many times. This sequence joins TRBV29-1 and TRBJ2-7; 12 bases map to TRBD2. This CDR3 comprises 18 residues. Germline V lookup: CDR1 SQVTM, CDR2 ANQGSEA. The V gene end was trimmed by 4 bases and the J gene end by 2 bases; junction bases not matched to a gene: 15. The CDR3 loop is CSVVWGGLAGWMPYEQYF. CDR3 nucleotide sequence: TGCAGCGTTGTGTGGGGTGGACTAGCGGGATGGATGCCCTACGAGCAGTACTTC.

This clonotype was found many times. This chain's CDR3 is CASSWGGKNSPLHF. The CDR3 coding sequence is TGTGCCAGCAGTTGGGGAGGGAAGAATTCACCCCTCCACTTT. The chain joins TRBV12-3 or TRBV12-4 to TRBJ1-6; D is uncertain. The length of the CDR3 is 14 residues. Trimming shortened V by 4 bases and J by 7 bases, and 11 bases separated the two germline ends.

J is TRBJ2-5 and V is TRBV7-6, with D maybe TRBD1 (5 bases). V lost 3 bases, J lost 5 bases, and 13 bases lay in between. Germline CDR1 SGHVS, CDR2 FNYEAQ. The CDR3 loop spans 14 amino acids. CDR3 loop: CASSFPRQLETQYF. DNA of the CDR3: TGTGCCAGCAGCTTCCCGAGACAGTTGGAGACCCAGTACTTC.

The chain joins TRBV27 to TRBJ2-2, with D possibly being TRBD1 (5 bases). Germline V gene sequence: CDR1 MNHEY, CDR2 SMNVEV (reference sequence). V lost 6 bases, J lost 2 bases, and 16 bases lay in between. The CDR3 is made up of 16 amino acids. The CDR3 nucleotides are TGTGCCAGCAGACTACGACAGTCAAGAAACACCGGGGAGCTGTTTTTT. It specifies CASRLRQSRNTGELFF.

The rearrangement uses TRBV28 and TRBJ2-1; 11 bases match TRBD2. Trimming removed 1 base from V and 9 bases from J; junction bases left unmatched: 14. The germline V gene has CDR1 MDHEN and CDR2 SYDVKM. The CDR3 has 18 residues. The chain's CDR3 is CASSLFTSGSGGRSEQFF. The CDR3 DNA is TGTGCCAGCAGTTTATTTACTAGCGGGAGCGGTGGGAGGTCTGAGCAGTTCTTC.

This clonotype was found many times. The chain links TRBV6-1 to TRBJ2-5, with no clear D. V dropped 3 bases and J dropped 4 bases, with 9 bases sitting between them. The CDR3 loop spans 13 amino acids. The germline V gene has CDR1 MNHNS and CDR2 SASEGT. The CDR3 DNA is TGTGCCAGCAGTGAGACTTACTTAGAGACCCAGTACTTC. Translated: CASSETYLETQYF.

This clonotype was seen a few times. The chain uses TRBV12-3 or TRBV12-4 and TRBJ1-2; no firm D call. V lost 5 bases, J lost 8 bases, and 15 bases lay in between. CDR3 length: 13 residues. The CDR3 bases are TGTGCCAGCAGTCCCTCCCTCGAATCGGGCTACACCTTC. As protein: CASSPSLESGYTF.

The chain links TRBV7-2 to TRBJ1-2, with no clear D. Trimming shortened V by 5 bases and J by 5 bases, and 12 bases separated the two germline ends. CDR1 and CDR2 (germline): SGHTA, FQGNSA. CDR3 length: 13 amino acids. In DNA form, the CDR3 reads TGTGCCAGCAGCCCGCGGACGGCTTATGGCTACACCTTC. Translation gives CASSPRTAYGYTF.

Only a few counts were recorded for this clonotype. This chain joins TRBV7-2 and TRBJ2-2; D is possibly TRBD1 (6 bases). Germline V CDR1 and CDR2: SGHTA, FQGNSA. This CDR3 contains 15 residues. Trimming left V 1 base short and J 4 bases short, with 10 bases between. The CDR3 region has the DNA TGTGCCAGCAGCTTAGTCAGGGGTAGCACCGGGGAGCTGTTTTTT. It specifies CASSLVRGSTGELFF.

The rearrangement links TRBV12-3 or TRBV12-4 to TRBJ2-2; no reliable D call. The CDR3 has 15 residues. V was pared by 6 bases and J by 1 base, with 12 bases between. CDR3 coding DNA: TGTGCCAGCAGCCCAAGGGCAAGGAACACCGGGGAGCTGTTTTTT. Its protein is CASSPRARNTGELFF.

At least ten counts were recorded for this clonotype. The chain joins TRBV12-3 or TRBV12-4 to TRBJ2-1; TRBD1 matches at 11 bases. Unmatched junction bases numbered 2, after V lost 1 base and J lost 6 bases. This CDR3 contains 15 residues. The CDR3 DNA reads as TGTGCCAGCAGTTTAGTCGGGACAGGGGGCAATGAGCAGTTCTTC. Amino acids: CASSLVGTGGNEQFF.